The source of this T cell receptor beta chain is a study of long-term antiretroviral therapy in people with HIV (dated 2022 in TCRdb). Background on the whole study: The earliest samples were collected roughly a decade before the 2015 WHO recommendation for immediate ART, at a time when ART was usually postponed until CD4 counts fell. Of the 30 participants with HIV, about a dozen were female. A retrospective serial study tested whether changes in peripheral blood TRB repertoire composition and diversity were associated with ART initiation and durable HIV suppression. No cross-contamination during QIAcube processing was seen in test extractions of a monoclonal T-cell line run alongside a few dozen polyclonal samples. A total of 150 to 200 cryopreserved PBMC samples came from 25 to 35 adults with confirmed HIV infection and were collected serially over a mean of approximately six years (range 1-12).

The immunoSEQ hsTCRB v3.0 assay was used at survey level resolution for TRB variable region sequencing. TRB sequencing targeted a depth of roughly 35,000-55,000 T-cell genomes per sample. Pooled TRB libraries were sequenced on an Illumina MiSeq with a v3 150-cycle kit. As for the authors' bioinformatics: Repertoire analysis was performed in R inside a reproducible Nextflow workflow that covered QC, data transformation and analysis. Custom analyses were implemented in LymphoSeq2, an R package for AIRR-Seq data exploration. A few samples yielding fewer than 5000 total TRB sequences were excluded, leaving more than 150 analyzed HIV repertoires. Among the roughly 200 retained HIV repertoires, 55 to 60 were collected before ART initiation and 120 to 140 after ART initiation. Repertoires were downsampled to 5000 TRB nucleotide sequences, with summary statistics averaged over 100 downsampling iterations. TRB sequences were retained for analysis only if CDR3 regions of at least seven amino acids were present. Two measures captured diversity: a Shannon entropy-derived clonality score and the Gini coefficient. In repertoire networks, the top 5000 CDR3 amino acid sequences were linked whenever an edit distance of one separated two sequences. For TRB CDR3 amino acid sequences, antigen specificity groups and MHC restriction were predicted with GLIPH2. To flag known CMV, EBV, HIV or tissue antigen associations, CDR3 amino acid sequences were matched against VDJdb and McPAS-TCR. Pre-ART, post-ART and control groups were compared with Wilcoxon signed-rank tests and Holm-Bonferroni correction. Here the immuneACCESS table is served through TCRdb, limited to in-frame sequences with V and J called. Missing clones are a known gap in these copies; in checked studies unresolved V genes cover under half, and the rest lacks a known reason. The V and J calls and clone size come from that table; D and trimming were worked out from the DNA. Within this sample are 15,000 to 20,000 clones, with more than 70% of them counted one time only. Roughly an eighth of the sample comes from the top ten.

The cysteine opens and the phenylalanine closes a CDR3 of 16 amino acids. Only the CDR3 part of the read is kept: 48 bases, read in frame from the first base. Sequences SGHTA (CDR1) and FQGNSA (CDR2) are obtained from the germline V gene. V is cut back by 5 bases and J by 0 bases, with 5 bases in the junction unmatched. Points on this clone: Its antigen remains undetermined. Base quality data are lacking; no much larger clone is found one base away.

To be included, a participant needed at least one PBMC sample from before ART initiation plus at least two post-ART samples. Treatment was received in the United States of America by all participants with HIV. Cryopreserved samples of about 1-10 million PBMC were thawed and washed before DNA extraction. At the time of the earliest PBMC sample for each participant with HIV, ages ranged from roughly 20 to 60 years. Per participant, PBMC samples came from 1-4 timepoints prior to ART initiation and 2-8 timepoints following ART initiation, for a median of 7 samples. Serial HIV viral load, CD4+ T-cell count, ART history and demographic data were obtained for every participant. A Qiagen kit on a QIAcube was used to extract genomic DNA from unsorted PBMC, with samples processed in batches of 12. Summary of the overall study and its limitations: HIV repertoires had narrower CDR3 length ranges than controls, and the network structure suggested an antigen-experienced repertoire that shifted only slightly toward naive after ART. Inferences about post-ART repertoire changes are limited because no data were available on ART adherence, viral resistance or therapy changes. Because pre-ART samples had limited cell numbers, unsorted PBMC were profiled rather than sorted CD4+ and CD8+ T cells. Because PBMC availability was limited, only the TCR beta chain was sequenced, with no alpha chain pairing. The repertoire was dominated across all time points by expanded TRB clones identified before ART initiation, although this dominance was seen to fluctuate and to decrease in many PLHIV after ART. A significant increase in TRB diversity was found to be associated with ART initiation, although TRB diversity was observed to remain significantly below that of transplant donor controls even after long-term ART. The samples span the years 2004 to 2017, and the ART regimens used at that time may not be as effective as current regimens.

Recombination linked TRBV7-2 to TRBJ2-7, and 12 junction bases match TRBD2. This TCR was sampled from a man in his fifties or sixties with HIV. The material sequenced was unsorted PBMCs, taken 6.9 years after starting antiretroviral therapy. CDR3 region: CASSDGLAGNSYEQYF. Read as DNA, the sequence is TGTGCCAGCAGCGACGGACTAGCGGGAAACTCCTACGAGCAGTACTTC.